This record covers a single T cell receptor (beta chain). Its antigen is undetermined. PCR involved 60 Vbeta and 13 Jbeta primers. Measured with immunoSEQ multiplex PCR; TCRdb has only the in-frame clones, and not every one. The sample consists of under 250,000 clones, around 81% of them appearing once. The entry originates in a study of cytomegalovirus exposure and HLA in healthy donors. Notes on the study in general: As a later analysis showed, a missense DCLRE1C variant was linked to trimming of TCR beta V- and J-genes. A later analysis found most CMV-associated TCR beta chains apparently HLA-restricted.

CDR3 size: 18 residues. Germline V gene lookup returns CDR1 KGHSH and CDR2 LQKENI. Losses at the gene ends were 4 bases for V and 6 bases for J; bases not matched to a gene: 16. The chain couples TRBV18 to TRBJ2-2; 8 bases are shared with TRBD1. Sequences were obtained from PBMCs. The source is a woman between 50 and 59 years old in good health and CMV-seropositive. Here the CDR3 reads CASSRLGQGTGEAGELFF. In DNA, the CDR3 is TGTGCCAGCTCACGTCTCGGTCAGGGGACAGGTGAAGCCGGGGAGCTGTTTTTT.